The rows below give T cell receptor beta chains drawn from one sample of a study of blood T cell repertoires in COVID-19. The method was immunoSEQ multiplex PCR; TCRdb's version includes in-frame clones alone and lacks a portion of them. The profile shows 310,000 or so clones, about 89% of them singletons. Sample: peripheral blood. Receptors originate from a woman in her twenties or thirties with COVID-19, enrolled during active disease. Each CDR3 is given without its conserved first and last residue.

TRBJ2-3	TRBV3-1/TRBV3-2	ASSQWTGGLSTDTQY
TRBJ2-1	TRBV5-1	ASSGGQSSYNEQF
TRBJ1-2	TRBV4-2	ASSQDEAGAGKAYGYT
TRBJ2-1	TRBV6-5	ASLLGGRGNEQF
TRBJ2-2	TRBV3-1/TRBV3-2	ASSPGGATGELF
TRBJ2-1	TRBV5-1	ASSSLLAGMEGEQF
TRBJ1-1	TRBV6-5	ASSLDRGPTEAF
TRBJ1-5	TRBV30	AWSSGDRQPQH
TRBJ2-1	TRBV28	ASRPGGVREQF
TRBJ2-6	TRBV20-1	SASTVEQRGANVLT
TRBJ1-6	TRBV6-1	ASSEGRQGNSPLH
TRBJ1-2	TRBV5-1	ASNTVGQGAGGYT
TRBJ1-5	TRBV5-6	ASSLGTGGRSNQPQH
TRBJ1-2	TRBV29-1	SVEGGESNGYT
TRBJ2-6	TRBV3-1/TRBV3-2	ASSQDSSGANVLT
TRBJ1-2	TRBV5-1	ASSLGHPANYGYT
TRBJ2-1	TRBV6-1	ASSEGGGGFDEQF
TRBJ1-1	TRBV7-2	ASSLDRGHLNTEAF
TRBJ1-1	TRBV18	ASSPRQNTEAF
TRBJ2-2	TRBV10-3	AISESNKNTGELF
TRBJ2-2	TRBV11-2	ASSLIAGELF
TRBJ2-7	TRBV6-1	ASSVAGGSYEQY
TRBJ1-5	TRBV30	AWSPDRGSRQPQH
TRBJ2-7	TRBV7-9	ASSPRGLAGENENEQY
TRBJ2-1	TRBV20-1	SANDPYGRESIGEQF
TRBJ2-1	TRBV7-7	ASSPLAGDPNEQF
TRBJ2-2	TRBV9	ASSPAGVLSSGELF
TRBJ2-1	TRBV5-4	ASSLELTVDEQF
TRBJ2-1	TRBV15	ATSRDRASGSSEQF
TRBJ2-5	TRBV9	ASSSTTSGKETQY
TRBJ2-2	TRBV19	ASTIGGNTGELF